This TCR beta chain was retrieved from a study of beta chain features in type 1 diabetes (dated by TCRdb to 2017 to 2018). Turning to the overall study: Mean age, gender distribution, total cell number and subset yield were not different between patients and healthy donors. A total of about 110 million sorted cells were examined across all samples, and the number of cells per subset was strongly correlated with RNA yield. In the study, TCRB repertoires of sorted circulating CD4+ T cell subsets from recently diagnosed type 1 diabetes patients were compared with those of matched healthy donors. Naive and central memory subsets were obtained from all 30 or so donors, but regulatory and stem cell-like memory subsets were isolated from only 8 patients and roughly eight healthy donors.

Turning to this clone: What this receptor recognizes is not known. Base qualities are missing; no much larger clone stands one base away.

Each donor gave one peripheral blood draw, averaging approximately 110 mL, which was collected into heparinised tubes. A BD FACSAria II and a panel including CD45RO, CCR7, CD25, CD127, CD95 and CD27 were used to sort naive, central memory, regulatory and stem cell-like memory CD4+ T cells. All sorted populations exceeded 95% purity. PBMCs were isolated right away by Lymphoprep density gradient centrifugation and were stained directly, without culture. To minimize batch effects, samples were stained and sorted in pairs, one healthy donor with one patient per experiment. Results and caveats for the whole study, not just this receptor: At VDJ recombination sites, type 1 diabetes patients had fewer insertions and more deleted nucleotides, which implies abnormalities in thymic rearrangement. PCR might favor shorter templates, but patient and control samples were amplified and corrected together, so any skew would affect both groups equally. Sequencing cDNA rather than genomic DNA could over-represent highly expressing activated cells, although activation and CD3 levels did not differ between groups. Because the HLA sub-analyses included only small numbers of individuals, any influence of HLA type on TCRB rearrangement was left unresolved. A moderate but significant shortening of TCRB CDR3 length was observed in type 1 diabetes patients in all four CD4+ subsets. The naive, central memory and regulatory TCRB repertoires appeared to resemble one another more closely among patients than among healthy donors.

The entire amount of isolated RNA was reverse transcribed using the High Capacity cDNA Reverse Transcription Kit, so the sequenced TCRB transcripts were expressed ones. Deep immunoSEQ sequencing was applied to naive, central memory and regulatory T cell samples, giving an average of approximately 3.8 million total reads per sample. Sorted cells were lysed in RLT buffer and RNA was extracted with DNase-treated RNeasy Micro or Mini kits, depending on cell number. Each cell subset was processed on its own to prevent cross-contamination, while patient and healthy donor samples were processed together. TCRB sequences were amplified from cDNA with the immunoSEQ multiplex PCR, producing 87-bp fragments spanning the CDR3 region. Amplicons were sequenced on the Illumina HiSeq platform. In the original analysis: Synthetic template baselines were used to correct PCR bias computationally, reads within Hamming distance 2 were collapsed together, and singletons that could not be merged were discarded. Reads were aligned to IMGT to assign V, D and J genes, CDR3 length, and insertions or deletions at six rearrangement sites. Within each subset, clonotype counts were normalized to sorted cell number, after which true diversity and Gini coefficients were computed with the tcR R package. The overlap coefficient, calculated on TCRB nucleotide sequences, was used to measure repertoire sharing. TCRdb provides this immuneACCESS table in a form limited to in-frame rearrangements. Some clones are lacking; in checked studies, under half of them reflect an unresolved V gene, and why the rest are absent is not known. That table supplies the V and J calls and clone size; D and trimming were determined from the DNA. The sample yields about 170,000 clones; roughly 8% were counted once. The ten largest clones add up to 0.5% of the sample.

From the cysteine through the phenylalanine, the CDR3 covers 14 amino acids. The sequence is cut down to CDR3 DNA, 42 bases in frame from base 1. Trimming takes 3 bases off V and 6 bases off J; junction bases not matched to a gene: 10. CDR1 and CDR2 are drawn from the germline V gene (reference sequence): GTSNPN, SVGIG. The sample was central memory CD4+ T cells from blood. The chain joins TRBV30 to TRBJ2-7; TRBD2 fits 8 bases in the junction. The receptor was derived from a man younger than 35 with type 1 diabetes. The CDR3: CAWSTGLAGGEQYF. Read as DNA, the sequence is TGTGCCTGGAGCACCGGTCTGGCGGGGGGCGAGCAGTACTTC.